This TCR beta chain comes out of a study of T-cell memory formation after mild COVID-19. As for the study in general: Across donors, TCR clusters were largely donor specific.

MiXCR, run by TCRdb on the 5' RACE reads, gives a single entry per CDR3 protein. The sample yields a few hundred thousand distinct CDR3 sequences, 14% seen once. Study-level results: Second-wave clones with a day 37 peak had unconfirmed SARS-CoV-2 specificity. Researchers report contracting CD4+ clones mostly in CM and EM, with CD8+ clones in EMRA. Cross-reactive memory seemingly joined, as some responding clones were found in pre-infection memory.

This clonotype was observed at least ten times. Its antigen remains unidentified. CDR3 length: 12 residues. The germline V gene encodes CDR1 LNHNV and CDR2 YYDKDF (reference sequence). Trimming left V 0 bases short and J 6 bases short, with 4 bases between. The TCR was taken from a man aged 18 to 30 who had mild COVID-19 (a few samples of this study predate the infection). Cell type and time point are not known. Specimen: PBMCs or a T cell subset sorted from them (not recorded which). This chain links TRBV15 with TRBJ2-3; D gene ambiguous. This chain's CDR3 is CATSRDQDTQYF. The CDR3 coding sequence is TGTGCCACCAGCAGAGATCAGGATACGCAGTATTTT.